The clone carrying this T cell receptor beta chain showed up just once. Using immunoSEQ multiplex PCR, the repertoire was profiled, and TCRdb retains in-frame clones only, with some absent. The sample has some 300,000 clones, roughly 91% seen once; the top ten hold around 2%. This specimen comes from a study of blood T cell repertoires in COVID-19. Looking at the study overall: The cDNA or gDNA used as material had been derived from T cells, B-cell-depleted T cells, or PBMCs.

V lost 10 bases and J 4 bases, leaving 16 bases between the germline ends. The CDR3 extends over 13 amino acids. Germline values: CDR1 WNHNN, CDR2 SYGVQD (reference sequence). This sequence originates from an older woman in a cohort exposed to, infected with or recovered from COVID-19 (not recorded which). Sequencing was performed on PBMCs or T cells enriched from blood (not recorded which). The chain is built from TRBV10-1 and TRBJ1-1, with D maybe TRBD1 (5 bases). The chain's CDR3 is CATPDDSSTEAFF. In DNA, the CDR3 is TGCGCCACCCCCGACGACAGCTCCACTGAAGCTTTCTTT.